Presented here are 28 T cell receptor beta chains from one specimen sequenced in a study of T cell responses to AZD1222 COVID-19 vaccine. Sequencing used immunoSEQ multiplex PCR; TCRdb keeps in-frame clones, though not all of them. The data show over 100,000 clones, roughly nine tenths seen once. The starting material was peripheral blood, obtained on day 0 of AZD1222 vaccination. These receptors originate from an adult in good health.

This clone occurred a few times. The chain joins TRBV15 to TRBJ2-1; D is unresolved. This CDR3 has 18 residues. V was cut by 0 bases and J by 1 base, with 16 bases left in between. Per germline, CDR1 LNHNV and CDR2 YYDKDF (reference sequence). The CDR3 protein is CATSRDAARRPSYNEQFF. CDR3 DNA sequence: TGTGCCACCAGCAGAGATGCGGCACGCCGACCTTCCTACAATGAGCAGTTCTTC.

The chain is built from TRBV2 and TRBJ2-3, with D perhaps being TRBD1 or TRBD2 (5 bases each). Trimming shortened V by 8 bases and J by 5 bases, and 11 bases separated the two germline ends. The CDR3 runs to 12 residues. Looked up from germline, CDR1 is SNHLY and CDR2 is FYNNEI. In DNA, the CDR3 is TGTGCCAGCGGGGGTATTGGAGATACGCAGTATTTT. Encoded protein: CASGGIGDTQYF.

The chain's CDR3 is CASSYSMETQYF. CDR3 coding DNA: TGTGCCAGCAGTTACTCGATGGAGACCCAGTACTTC. The rearrangement links TRBV6-6 to TRBJ2-5; D ambiguous. CDR3 length: 12 amino acids. CDR1 is MNHNY, CDR2 SVGAGI, per germline (reference sequence). V shed 0 bases and J shed 5 bases, with 4 bases lying between them.

This rearrangement joins TRBV11-1 to TRBJ1-5; D uncertain. Per the germline V gene, CDR1 is SGHAT and CDR2 is FQDESV (reference sequence). The CDR3 consists of 11 residues. Trimming removed 5 bases at V and 7 bases at J, with 6 bases between. The CDR3 here is CASSPPQPQHF. The CDR3 coding sequence is TGTGCCAGCAGCCCCCCCCAGCCCCAGCATTTT. Complete variable domain (other parts from reference TRBV11-1 and TRBJ1-5): EAEVAQSPRYKITEKSQAVAFWCDPISGHATLYWYRQILGQGPELLVQFQDESVVDDSQLPKDRFSAERLKGVDSTLKIQPAELGDSAMYLCASSPPQPQHFGDGTRLSIL.

This chain connects TRBV5-1 to TRBJ2-1; the match to TRBD2 covers 11 bases. This CDR3 contains 15 residues. The ends lost 4 bases at V and 3 bases at J; junction bases unmatched: 3. Germline lookup yields CDR1 SGHRS and CDR2 YFSETQ. The DNA of the CDR3 is TGCGCCAGCAGCCGACTAGCGGGAAACTACAATGAGCAGTTCTTC. Amino acids: CASSRLAGNYNEQFF.

The V and J genes are TRBV27 and TRBJ1-1; tentatively, D is TRBD1 (6 bases). CDR3 length: 13 residues. Trimming pared 6 bases from V and 11 bases from J, leaving 19 bases between. Germline values: CDR1 MNHEY, CDR2 SMNVEV (reference sequence). CDR3 coding DNA: TGTGCCAGCAGCCCCGTCGGGGGGCTTGGGGCTTTCTTT. It translates to CASSPVGGLGAFF.

The genes are TRBV12-3 or TRBV12-4 and TRBJ2-1, with 9 bases matching TRBD2. CDR3 length: 13 amino acids. After removal of 2 bases from V and 10 bases from J, the junction contained 3 bases not matched to a gene. The CDR3 sequence is CASSLSLAGEQFF. For the CDR3, the DNA is TGTGCCAGCAGTTTATCGCTAGCGGGAGAGCAGTTCTTC.

The chain couples TRBV11-2 to TRBJ2-1; the D gene could be TRBD1 or TRBD2 (6 bases each). The CDR3 contains 15 residues. Between the trimmed V and J ends, which lost 5 bases and 8 bases, there was a span of 19 bases. Germline V gene sequence: CDR1 SGHAT, CDR2 FQNNGV. The CDR3 DNA sequence: TGTGCCAGCAGCCCTAGAGGGGGACTCTCGTATGAGCAGTTCTTC. It specifies CASSPRGGLSYEQFF.

The V call is TRBV27, the J call TRBJ2-7; no clear D. Germline loops: CDR1 MNHEY, CDR2 SMNVEV (reference sequence). This CDR3 comprises 11 residues. V was cut by 10 bases and J by 3 bases, with 10 bases left in between. The chain's CDR3 is CATPGCYEQYF. CDR3 coding DNA: TGTGCCACACCGGGTTGCTACGAGCAGTACTTC.

Concerning this clone: The junction shows a germline mismatch at one end, possibly a read error. J is TRBJ2-7 and V is TRBV11-2; TRBD1 matches 8 bases. Germline V gives CDR1 SGHAT, CDR2 FQNNGV. The CDR3 length is 11 residues. In DNA form, the CDR3 reads TGTGCCAGCAGCCAACCGGGACAGGCTACCTTC. Its translation is CASSQPGQATF.

This chain joins TRBV13 and TRBJ2-7; TRBD2 agrees at 9 bases. This CDR3 is built from 17 residues. Germline lookup yields CDR1 PRHDT and CDR2 FYEKMQ (reference sequence). The junction had 15 bases not matched to a gene; V was cut back by 5 bases and J by 4 bases. The CDR3 loop is CASSQYNPGLAEYEQYF. The CDR3 DNA sequence: TGTGCCAGCAGCCAATATAACCCGGGACTAGCAGAGTACGAGCAGTACTTC.

The chain recombines TRBV15 with TRBJ2-2; D assignment may be TRBD1 or TRBD2 (6 bases each). The germline V and J ends were trimmed by 11 bases and 4 bases, with 20 bases remaining between them. This CDR3 spans 15 amino acids. Germline V CDR1 and CDR2: LNHNV, YYDKDF (reference sequence). CDR3: CASTVGGSFTGELFF. The CDR3, as DNA: TGTGCCTCCACAGTCGGGGGCTCGTTCACCGGGGAGCTGTTTTTT.

The chain uses TRBV5-4 and TRBJ1-5, with TRBD1 matching 11 bases. Germline V gene sequence: CDR1 SGHNT, CDR2 YYREEE (reference sequence). This CDR3 has 16 amino acids. The trim removed 4 bases at V and 6 bases at J, leaving 9 bases unmatched. CDR3: CASSAEPGQGGQPQHF. The DNA for the CDR3 is TGTGCCAGCAGCGCAGAGCCGGGACAGGGGGGTCAGCCCCAGCATTTT.

This chain connects TRBV27 to TRBJ1-4; TRBD1 matches 7 bases. With V trimmed by 5 bases and J by 5 bases, 8 bases remained unmatched. The CDR3 length is 15 residues. The V gene's germline CDR1 is MNHEY and CDR2 SMNVEV (reference sequence). The CDR3 loop is CASSARQGGNEKLFF. As DNA, the CDR3 is TGTGCCAGCAGTGCCCGACAGGGAGGAAATGAAAAACTGTTTTTT.

The chain is built from TRBV28 and TRBJ1-4, with TRBD1 as a possible D gene (6 bases). The CDR3 sequence is 17 residues long. Looked up from germline, CDR1 is MDHEN and CDR2 is SYDVKM. V lost 5 bases, J lost 3 bases, and 19 bases lay in between. This CDR3 reads CASSQAAPGVPNEKLFF. Here the CDR3 DNA reads TGTGCCAGCAGTCAAGCGGCCCCAGGGGTGCCTAATGAAAAACTGTTTTTT.

The chain recombines TRBV5-1 with TRBJ1-1; D is unresolved. CDR1 is SGHRS, CDR2 YFSETQ, per germline. The CDR3 sequence is 14 residues long. V lost 4 bases and J 1 base, leaving 11 bases between the germline ends. The CDR3 DNA is TGCGCCAGCAGCCTAACGACCGCGAACACTGAAGCTTTCTTT. This codes for CASSLTTANTEAFF.

This clone was detected once. At the DNA level, this CDR3 is encoded by other sequences in the same sample as well. The CDR3 loop reads CASSEPGLNTEAFF. For the CDR3, the DNA is TGTGCCAGCAGTGAACCGGGCCTGAACACTGAAGCTTTCTTT. This rearrangement joins TRBV6-1 to TRBJ1-1; D is unresolved. Deletions cut 2 bases from V and 0 bases from J, with 7 bases between. The CDR3 consists of 14 residues. CDR1 and CDR2 from the germline V gene are MNHNS and SASEGT.

This chain connects TRBV24-1 to TRBJ2-1; 8 nucleotides agree with TRBD2. CDR1 KGHDR and CDR2 SFDVKD come from the germline V gene. V trimming: 4 bases; J trimming: 7 bases; junction bases outside the gene matches: 11. This CDR3 region has 16 residues. The DNA for the CDR3 is TGTGCCACCAGTGACCGCCTAGCGGGTCGAGGAAATGAGCAGTTCTTC. This translates into CATSDRLAGRGNEQFF.

The rearrangement joins TRBV5-1 to TRBJ2-6; D may be TRBD2 (5 bases). CDR1 is SGHRS and CDR2 is YFSETQ in the germline V gene. Trimming removed 4 bases from V and 0 bases from J, with 8 bases in between. There are 15 residues in the CDR3. This CDR3 reads CASSSGTSGANVLTF. The CDR3 DNA follows: TGCGCCAGCAGCAGCGGCACCTCTGGGGCCAACGTCCTGACTTTC.

The chain combines TRBV10-2 with TRBJ2-1; 7 bases line up with TRBD2. With 4 bases clipped from V and 2 bases from J, the junction kept 5 bases outside the gene matches. This CDR3 has 15 residues. CDR1 is WSHSY, CDR2 SAAADI, per germline. In DNA, the CDR3 is TGCGCCAGCAGTGTCGCGGGAGTTCCCTACAATGAGCAGTTCTTC. It specifies CASSVAGVPYNEQFF.

V is TRBV4-2 and J is TRBJ1-1, with D hard to call. Trimming took off 1 base at V and 5 bases at J, with 11 bases between the two ends. The germline CDR1 and CDR2 sequences are LGHNA and YNFKEQ. The CDR3 sequence is 14 residues long. In nucleotides, the CDR3 is TGTGCCAGCAGCCAAGTTACGGGCGGGACTGAAGCTTTCTTT. Protein: CASSQVTGGTEAFF.

In this sample, this clone turned up a few times. The J gene is TRBJ1-6, the V gene TRBV6-4; no firm D call. Per the germline V gene, CDR1 is MRHNA and CDR2 is SNTAGT. The CDR3 length is 13 residues. V shed 3 bases and J shed 9 bases, with 9 bases lying between them. As DNA, the CDR3 is TGTGCCAGCAGTGATACGGTGGGTTCACCCCTCCACTTT. Its protein product is CASSDTVGSPLHF.

The chain is built from TRBV27 and TRBJ2-1; D is possibly TRBD2 (5 bases). The CDR3 spans 14 residues. Deletions cut 6 bases from V and 4 bases from J, with 13 bases between. Per the germline V gene, CDR1 is MNHEY and CDR2 is SMNVEV (reference sequence). The CDR3 nucleotides are TGTGCCAGCAGGATTTTTGGCGGGTACAATGAGCAGTTCTTC. As protein: CASRIFGGYNEQFF.

The chain couples TRBV9 to TRBJ2-3, with TRBD2 matching 8 bases. The ends lost 3 bases at V and 6 bases at J; junction bases unmatched: 9. The germline V gene has CDR1 SGDLS and CDR2 YYNGEE. The CDR3 spans 15 residues. The CDR3 loop is CASSDSGTEGDTQYF. The CDR3 DNA reads TGTGCCAGCAGCGATAGCGGGACCGAGGGTGATACGCAGTATTTT.

The rearrangement links TRBV7-8 to TRBJ1-2, with D unclear. Trimming took 4 bases from V and 6 from J, leaving 12 bases between them. The CDR3 runs 13 residues. CDR1 SGHVS and CDR2 FQNEAQ come from the germline V gene. The CDR3 region has the DNA TGTGCCAGCAGCTCTCACTACAGCGATGGCTACACCTTC. As protein: CASSSHYSDGYTF.

This chain uses TRBV7-8 with TRBJ2-1; TRBD1 aligns across 10 bases. The CDR3 consists of 16 residues. Trimming removed 7 bases from V and 8 bases from J; junction bases left unmatched: 14. Germline assignment: CDR1 SGHVS and CDR2 FQNEAQ. CDR3 residues: CASTLKDRDRGDEQFF. The DNA of the CDR3 is TGTGCCAGCACCTTGAAGGACCGGGACAGGGGCGATGAGCAGTTCTTC.

The chain employs TRBV28 and TRBJ1-2; TRBD1 agrees at 8 bases. With V trimmed by 10 bases and J by 8 bases, 12 bases remained unmatched. Per germline, CDR1 MDHEN and CDR2 SYDVKM. The CDR3 is made up of 13 amino acids. As DNA, the CDR3 is TGTGCCACCCCCCACAGGACAGGGAGGGGCTACACCTTC. This translates into CATPHRTGRGYTF.

This clone occurred once. The gene calls are TRBV29-1 and TRBJ2-5; the D gene is possibly TRBD2 (6 bases). The length of the CDR3 is 14 residues. Trimming stripped 4 bases from V and 4 bases from J, with 16 bases between. In germline, CDR1 is SQVTM, CDR2 ANQGSEA. The CDR3 coding sequence is TGCAGCGTTGTCACGCGGGGCGGTGGAGAGACCCAGTACTTC. Translation gives CSVVTRGGGETQYF.